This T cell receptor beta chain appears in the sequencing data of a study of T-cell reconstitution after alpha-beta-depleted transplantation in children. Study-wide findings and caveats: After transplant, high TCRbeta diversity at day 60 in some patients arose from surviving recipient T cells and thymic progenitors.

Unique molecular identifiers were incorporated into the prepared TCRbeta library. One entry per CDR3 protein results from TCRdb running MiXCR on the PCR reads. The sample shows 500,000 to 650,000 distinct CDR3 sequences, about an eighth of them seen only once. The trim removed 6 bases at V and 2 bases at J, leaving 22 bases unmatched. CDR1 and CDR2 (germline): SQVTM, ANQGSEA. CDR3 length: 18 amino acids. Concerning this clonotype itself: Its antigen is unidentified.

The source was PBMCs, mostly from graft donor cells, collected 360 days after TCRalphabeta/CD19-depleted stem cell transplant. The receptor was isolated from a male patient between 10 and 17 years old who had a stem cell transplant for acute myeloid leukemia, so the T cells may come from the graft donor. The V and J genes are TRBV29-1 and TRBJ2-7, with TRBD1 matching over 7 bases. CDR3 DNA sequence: TGCAGCGTACGGGATGGGTCGAAGGGGACAGTCTTTACCTACGAGCAGTACTTC. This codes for CSVRDGSKGTVFTYEQYF.